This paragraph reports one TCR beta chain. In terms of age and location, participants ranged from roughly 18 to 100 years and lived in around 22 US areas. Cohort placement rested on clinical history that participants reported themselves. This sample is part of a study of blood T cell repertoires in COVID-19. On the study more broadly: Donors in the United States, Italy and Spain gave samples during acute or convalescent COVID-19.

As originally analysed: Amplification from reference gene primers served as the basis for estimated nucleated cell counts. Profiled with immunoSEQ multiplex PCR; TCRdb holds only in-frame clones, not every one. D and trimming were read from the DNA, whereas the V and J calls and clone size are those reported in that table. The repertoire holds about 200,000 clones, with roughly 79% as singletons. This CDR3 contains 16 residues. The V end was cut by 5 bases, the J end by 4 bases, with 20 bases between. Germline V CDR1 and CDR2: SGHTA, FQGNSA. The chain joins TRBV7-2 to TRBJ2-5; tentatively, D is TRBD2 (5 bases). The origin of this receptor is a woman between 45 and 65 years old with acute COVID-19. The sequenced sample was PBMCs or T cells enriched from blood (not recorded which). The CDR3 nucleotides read TGTGCCAGCAGCCCGCGGACTGGGATCGTGGGAGAGACCCAGTACTTC. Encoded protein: CASSPRTGIVGETQYF.